This entry features one T cell receptor (beta chain) sequence. TCRdb recomputed calls from the 5' RACE reads with MiXCR, one row per CDR3 protein. This sample carries a few hundred thousand distinct CDR3 sequences, 6% to 7.5% of them seen once, and the ten largest clones take approximately 0.87%. This sample was included in a study of T cells after yellow fever vaccination. The V gene's germline CDR1 is LGHNA and CDR2 YNFKEQ. The CDR3 is 15 residues long. V was clipped by 4 bases and J by 1 base; unmatched bases: 7. The clonotype comes from a man aged 25-45 years who received the YFV17D yellow fever vaccine. V gene TRBV4-2 combines with J gene TRBJ2-7; 7 bases map to TRBD2. The source material was CD4+ T cells sorted from PBMCs, sampled 15 days after the yellow fever booster vaccination. In DNA form, the CDR3 reads TGTGCCAGCAGCCGTCGATTAGCGGGTTCCTACGAGCAGTACTTC. It is translated as CASSRRLAGSYEQYF.